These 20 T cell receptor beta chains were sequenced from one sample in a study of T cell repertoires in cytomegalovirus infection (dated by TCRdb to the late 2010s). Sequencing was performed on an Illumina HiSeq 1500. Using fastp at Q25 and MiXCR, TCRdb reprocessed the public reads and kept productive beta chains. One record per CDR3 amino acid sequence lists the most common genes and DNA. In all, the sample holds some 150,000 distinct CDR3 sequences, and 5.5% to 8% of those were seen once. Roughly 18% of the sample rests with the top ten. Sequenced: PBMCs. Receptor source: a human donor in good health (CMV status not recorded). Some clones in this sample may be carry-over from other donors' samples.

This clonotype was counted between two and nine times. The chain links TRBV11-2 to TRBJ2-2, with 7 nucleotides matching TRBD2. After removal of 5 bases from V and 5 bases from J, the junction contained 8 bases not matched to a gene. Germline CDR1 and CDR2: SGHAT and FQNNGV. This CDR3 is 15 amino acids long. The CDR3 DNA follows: TGTGCCAGCAGCCCCTCCGGGGGAGGGACCGGGGAGCTGTTTTTT. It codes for CASSPSGGGTGELFF.

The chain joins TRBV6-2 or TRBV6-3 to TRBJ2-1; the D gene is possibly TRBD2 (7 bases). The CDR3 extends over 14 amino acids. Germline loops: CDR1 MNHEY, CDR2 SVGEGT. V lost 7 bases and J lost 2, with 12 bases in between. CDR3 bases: TGTGCCAGCACGGGGGGCTCTACCTACAATGAGCAGTTCTTC. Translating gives CASTGGSTYNEQFF.

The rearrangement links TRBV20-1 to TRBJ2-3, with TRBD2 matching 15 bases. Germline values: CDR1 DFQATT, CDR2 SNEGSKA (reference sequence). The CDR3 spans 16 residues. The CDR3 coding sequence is TGCAGCCTAGCCGGACTAGCGGGGGGGCGTGAAGATACGCAGTATTTT. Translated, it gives CSLAGLAGGREDTQYF.

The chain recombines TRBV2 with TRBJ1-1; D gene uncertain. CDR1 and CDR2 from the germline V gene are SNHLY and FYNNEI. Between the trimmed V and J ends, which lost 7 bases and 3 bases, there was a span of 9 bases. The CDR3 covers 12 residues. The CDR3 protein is CASTTGHTEAFF. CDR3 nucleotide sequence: TGTGCCAGCACAACCGGGCACACTGAAGCTTTCTTT.

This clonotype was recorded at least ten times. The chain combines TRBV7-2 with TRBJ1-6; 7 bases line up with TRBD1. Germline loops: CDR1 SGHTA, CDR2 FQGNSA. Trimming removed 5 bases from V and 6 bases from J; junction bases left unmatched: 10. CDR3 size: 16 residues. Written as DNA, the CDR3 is TGTGCCAGCAGCCCCGTATCGACAGGGCTTAATTCACCCCTCCACTTT. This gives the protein CASSPVSTGLNSPLHF.

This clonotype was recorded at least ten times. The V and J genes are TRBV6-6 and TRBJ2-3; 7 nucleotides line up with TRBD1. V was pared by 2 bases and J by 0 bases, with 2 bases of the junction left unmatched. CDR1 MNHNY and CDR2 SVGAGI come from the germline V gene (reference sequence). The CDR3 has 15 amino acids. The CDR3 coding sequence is TGTGCCAGCAGTTACGGGACAGTCAGCACAGATACGCAGTATTTT. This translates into CASSYGTVSTDTQYF.

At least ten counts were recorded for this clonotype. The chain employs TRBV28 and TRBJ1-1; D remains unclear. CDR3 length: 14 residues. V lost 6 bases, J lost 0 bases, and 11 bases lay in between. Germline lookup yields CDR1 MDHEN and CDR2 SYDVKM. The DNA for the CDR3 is TGTGCCAGCAGCCCCGCTGAGGTGAACACTGAAGCTTTCTTT. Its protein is CASSPAEVNTEAFF.

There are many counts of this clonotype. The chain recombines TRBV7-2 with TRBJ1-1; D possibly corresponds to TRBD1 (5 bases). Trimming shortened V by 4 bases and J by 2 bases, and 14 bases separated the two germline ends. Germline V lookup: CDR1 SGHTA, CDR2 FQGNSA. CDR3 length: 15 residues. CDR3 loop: CASSSRGGGNTEAFF. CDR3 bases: TGTGCCAGCAGCTCGCGCGGGGGGGGTAACACTGAAGCTTTCTTT.

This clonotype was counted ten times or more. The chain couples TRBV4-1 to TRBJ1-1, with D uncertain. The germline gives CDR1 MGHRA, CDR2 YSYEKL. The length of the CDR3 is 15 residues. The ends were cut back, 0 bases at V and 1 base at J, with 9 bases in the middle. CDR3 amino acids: CASSQEETTNTEAFF. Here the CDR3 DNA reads TGCGCCAGCAGCCAAGAGGAGACTACGAACACTGAAGCTTTCTTT.

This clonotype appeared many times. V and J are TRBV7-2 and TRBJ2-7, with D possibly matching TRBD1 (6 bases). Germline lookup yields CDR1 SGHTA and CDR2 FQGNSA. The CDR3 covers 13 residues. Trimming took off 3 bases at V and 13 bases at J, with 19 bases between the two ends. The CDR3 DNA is TGTGCCAGCAGCTTGACGACAGGACAGCAGATCTACTTC. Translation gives CASSLTTGQQIYF.

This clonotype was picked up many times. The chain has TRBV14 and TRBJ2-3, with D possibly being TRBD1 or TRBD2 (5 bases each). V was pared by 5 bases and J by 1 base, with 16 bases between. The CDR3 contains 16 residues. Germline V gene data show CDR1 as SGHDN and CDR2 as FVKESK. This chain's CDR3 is CASSSPGRDGTDTQYF. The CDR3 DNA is TGTGCCAGCAGCAGCCCCGGCAGGGACGGCACAGATACGCAGTATTTT.

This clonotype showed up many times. The CDR3 coding sequence is TGCAGCGTTGGGACGGCGGTCTCTGGGGCCAACGTCCTGACTTTC. Its protein product is CSVGTAVSGANVLTF. The J gene is TRBJ2-6, the V gene TRBV29-1; D is unclear. The CDR3 totals 15 residues. Germline-derived CDR1 and CDR2 are SQVTM and ANQGSEA. V lost 4 bases and J lost 0, with 10 bases in between.

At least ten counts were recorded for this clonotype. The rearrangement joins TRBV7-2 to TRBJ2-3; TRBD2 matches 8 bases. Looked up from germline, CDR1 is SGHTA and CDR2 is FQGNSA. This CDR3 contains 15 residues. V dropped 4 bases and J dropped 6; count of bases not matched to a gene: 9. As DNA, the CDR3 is TGTGCCAGCAGCTACTCACGGGAGGGTTGGGATACGCAGTATTTT. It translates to CASSYSREGWDTQYF.

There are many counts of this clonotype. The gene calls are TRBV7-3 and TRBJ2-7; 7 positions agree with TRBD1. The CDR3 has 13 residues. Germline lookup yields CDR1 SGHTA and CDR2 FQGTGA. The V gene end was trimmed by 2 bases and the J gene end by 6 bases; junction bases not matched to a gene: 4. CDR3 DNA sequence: TGTGCCAGCAGCTTACAGACAGGGAGCGAGCAGTACTTC. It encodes CASSLQTGSEQYF.

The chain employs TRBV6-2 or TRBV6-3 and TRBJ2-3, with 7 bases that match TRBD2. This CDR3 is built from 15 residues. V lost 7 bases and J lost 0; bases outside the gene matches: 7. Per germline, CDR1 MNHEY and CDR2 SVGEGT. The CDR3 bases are TGTGCCAGCAACAACGGCGGGGGTAGCACAGATACGCAGTATTTT. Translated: CASNNGGGSTDTQYF.

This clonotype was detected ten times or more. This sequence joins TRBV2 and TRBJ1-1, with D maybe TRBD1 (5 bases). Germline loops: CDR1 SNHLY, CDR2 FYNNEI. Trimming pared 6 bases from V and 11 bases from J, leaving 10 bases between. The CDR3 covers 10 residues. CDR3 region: CASSIGEAFF. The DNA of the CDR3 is TGTGCCAGCAGCATAGGGGAGGCTTTCTTT.

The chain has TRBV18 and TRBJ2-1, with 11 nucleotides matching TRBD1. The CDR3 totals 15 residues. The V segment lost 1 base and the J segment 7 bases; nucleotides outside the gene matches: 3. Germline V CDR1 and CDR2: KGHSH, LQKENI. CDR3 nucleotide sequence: TGTGCCAGCTCACCACTGGACAGGGGGCTTAATGAGCAGTTCTTC. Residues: CASSPLDRGLNEQFF.

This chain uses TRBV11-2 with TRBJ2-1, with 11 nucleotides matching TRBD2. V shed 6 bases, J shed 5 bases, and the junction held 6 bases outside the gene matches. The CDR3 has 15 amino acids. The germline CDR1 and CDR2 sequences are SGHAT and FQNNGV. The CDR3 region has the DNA TGTGCCAGCAGTACAACGGGACTAGCGGACAATGAGCAGTTCTTC. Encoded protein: CASSTTGLADNEQFF.

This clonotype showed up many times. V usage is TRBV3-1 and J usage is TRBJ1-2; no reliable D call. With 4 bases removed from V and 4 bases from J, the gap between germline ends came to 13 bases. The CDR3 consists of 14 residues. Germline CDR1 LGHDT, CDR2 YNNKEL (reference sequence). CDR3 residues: CASSLGLLSYGYTF. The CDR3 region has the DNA TGTGCCAGCAGCCTCGGACTCTTGTCCTATGGCTACACCTTC.

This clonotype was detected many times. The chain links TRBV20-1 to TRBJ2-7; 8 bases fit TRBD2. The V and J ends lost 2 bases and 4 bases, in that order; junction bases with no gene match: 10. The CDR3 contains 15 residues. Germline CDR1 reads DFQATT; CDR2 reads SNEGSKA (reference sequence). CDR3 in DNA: TGCAGTGCTAGATCCCAGATAGCGGGGAGTTACGAGCAGTACTTC. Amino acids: CSARSQIAGSYEQYF.